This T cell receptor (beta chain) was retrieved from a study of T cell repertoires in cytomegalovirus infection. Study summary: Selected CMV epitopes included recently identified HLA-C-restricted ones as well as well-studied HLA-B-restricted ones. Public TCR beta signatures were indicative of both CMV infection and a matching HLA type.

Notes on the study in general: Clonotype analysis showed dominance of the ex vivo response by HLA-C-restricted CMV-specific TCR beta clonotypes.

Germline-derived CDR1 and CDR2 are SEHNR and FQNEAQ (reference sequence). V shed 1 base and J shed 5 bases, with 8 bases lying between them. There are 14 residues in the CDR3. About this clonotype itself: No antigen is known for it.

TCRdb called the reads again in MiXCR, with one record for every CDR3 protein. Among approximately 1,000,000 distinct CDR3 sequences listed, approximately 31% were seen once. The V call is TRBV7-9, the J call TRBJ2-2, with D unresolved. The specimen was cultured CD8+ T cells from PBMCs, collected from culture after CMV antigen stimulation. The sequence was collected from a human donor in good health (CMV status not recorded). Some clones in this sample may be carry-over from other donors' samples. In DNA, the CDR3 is TGTGCCAGCAGCTTAGTTCCAGATACCGGGGAGCTGTTTTTT. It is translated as CASSLVPDTGELFF.